This TCR beta chain was profiled in a study of shared clonotypes between healthy human individuals. This clone occurred a few times. The antigen remains undetermined. The study, taken as a whole, reports: Estimated richness values were generally larger in naive subsets than in memory subsets.

Produced via immunoSEQ multiplex PCR; TCRdb's table is partial and in-frame only. The sample carries about 1.1 million clones, about 84% recorded once. Germline assignment: CDR1 SGHAT and CDR2 FQNNGV. Trimming pared 5 bases from V and 6 bases from J, leaving 19 bases between. The CDR3 is 16 residues long. Sequenced: memory CD4+ T cells from PBMCs. The subset here: CD45RA-negative fraction. This receptor was obtained from a man in his late teens or twenties in good health. Some clones in this sample may be carry-over from other donors' samples. The chain links TRBV11-2 to TRBJ2-2; tentatively, D is TRBD1 or TRBD2 (6 bases each). CDR3 nucleotides: TGTGCCAGCAGCCCCATCGCAGGGGAGGCCGCCGGGGAGCTGTTTTTT. Encoded protein: CASSPIAGEAAGELFF.